Below, 9 T cell receptor beta chains from the same sample are listed, as sequenced in a study of T cell responses to AZD1222 COVID-19 vaccine. The repertoire was sequenced with immunoSEQ multiplex PCR; TCRdb's copy has only in-frame clones and lacks some. Here the sample spans 90,000 to 130,000 clones, 85% to 95% being singletons. Sample: peripheral blood, taken on day 0 of AZD1222 vaccination. Receptors originate from an adult in good health.

The V gene is TRBV9, the J gene TRBJ1-5; TRBD1 matches at 9 bases. The junction had 3 bases not matched to a gene; V was cut back by 3 bases and J by 2 bases. The CDR3 length is 15 residues. The V gene's germline CDR1 is SGDLS and CDR2 YYNGEE. The CDR3 coding sequence is TGTGCCAGCAGCGCCGGGACAGGGCGCAATCAGCCCCAGCATTTT. Translated: CASSAGTGRNQPQHF. The variable domain in full, completed from reference TRBV9 and TRBJ1-5, reads DSGVTQTPKHLITATGQRVTLRCSPRSGDLSVYWYQQSLDQGLQFLIQYYNGEERAKGNILERFSAQQFPDLHSELNLSSLELGDSALYFCASSAGTGRNQPQHFGDGTRLSIL.

V and J are TRBV9 and TRBJ2-5; 12 bases agree with TRBD2. The CDR3 runs 16 residues. Per germline, CDR1 SGDLS and CDR2 YYNGEE. V shed 4 bases and J 1 base; nucleotides not matched to a gene: 5. The CDR3 DNA sequence: TGTGCCAGCAGCCCCACTAGCGGGGGGCTCCAAGAGACCCAGTACTTC. It translates to CASSPTSGGLQETQYF.

The V and J genes are TRBV11-1 and TRBJ2-1; D remains unclear. CDR3 length: 16 amino acids. Germline values: CDR1 SGHAT, CDR2 FQDESV (reference sequence). The ends were cut back, 0 bases at V and 4 bases at J, with 13 bases in the middle. The CDR3 loop is CASSLAGRNPYNEQFF. The CDR3 nucleotides read TGTGCCAGCAGCTTAGCTGGTCGAAATCCGTACAATGAGCAGTTCTTC.

J is TRBJ2-5 and V is TRBV13; D call uncertain. The CDR3 consists of 14 residues. CDR1 and CDR2 (germline): PRHDT, FYEKMQ (reference sequence). Between the trimmed V and J ends, which lost 3 bases and 0 bases, there was a span of 8 bases. This chain's CDR3 is CASSLGHYQETQYF. The DNA of the CDR3 is TGTGCCAGCAGCTTGGGCCATTACCAAGAGACCCAGTACTTC.

The chain combines TRBV7-9 with TRBJ2-7; 7 positions agree with TRBD1. CDR3 length equals 18 residues. Germline CDR1 and CDR2: SEHNR and FQNEAQ (reference sequence). The trim removed 3 bases at V and 0 bases at J, leaving 14 bases unmatched. The DNA of the CDR3 is TGTGCCAGCAGCTTCTATAAGGGGGTACAGGGGACCTCCTACGAGCAGTACTTC. Encoded protein: CASSFYKGVQGTSYEQYF.

This clone was seen a handful of times. The chain is built from TRBV6-4 and TRBJ2-2; D not certain. The CDR3 length is 14 residues. Trimming shortened V by 5 bases and J by 4 bases, and 11 bases separated the two germline ends. From germline, CDR1 is MRHNA and CDR2 SNTAGT. CDR3 DNA: TGTGCCAGCAGTTACAGTGCTAGCACCGGGGAGCTGTTTTTT. This encodes CASSYSASTGELFF.

The chain employs TRBV11-2 and TRBJ1-3; D is unclear. The CDR3 length is 16 residues. The germline gives CDR1 SGHAT, CDR2 FQNNGV. Trimming took off 1 base at V and 0 bases at J, with 10 bases between the two ends. CDR3 sequence reads: CASSLATGLSGNTIYF. The CDR3 DNA is TGTGCCAGCAGCTTAGCAACGGGTCTCTCTGGAAACACCATATATTTT.

This chain joins TRBV27 and TRBJ1-2; D might be TRBD1 (6 bases). V lost 4 bases and J lost 4, with 13 bases in between. This CDR3 is 14 amino acids long. The germline gives CDR1 MNHEY, CDR2 SMNVEV (reference sequence). The CDR3 region has the DNA TGTGCCAGCAGTTGGGGGATAGGGGGCTATGGCTACACCTTC. Protein sequence: CASSWGIGGYGYTF.

V and J are TRBV6-1 and TRBJ1-2; a weak D match, TRBD1 (5 bases). There are 12 residues in the CDR3. Germline CDR1 and CDR2: MNHNS and SASEGT. Trimming removed 7 bases from V and 10 bases from J, with 16 bases in between. CDR3 residues: CASTLSGGDYTF. The CDR3 DNA sequence: TGTGCCAGCACCCTAAGCGGAGGGGACTACACCTTC.